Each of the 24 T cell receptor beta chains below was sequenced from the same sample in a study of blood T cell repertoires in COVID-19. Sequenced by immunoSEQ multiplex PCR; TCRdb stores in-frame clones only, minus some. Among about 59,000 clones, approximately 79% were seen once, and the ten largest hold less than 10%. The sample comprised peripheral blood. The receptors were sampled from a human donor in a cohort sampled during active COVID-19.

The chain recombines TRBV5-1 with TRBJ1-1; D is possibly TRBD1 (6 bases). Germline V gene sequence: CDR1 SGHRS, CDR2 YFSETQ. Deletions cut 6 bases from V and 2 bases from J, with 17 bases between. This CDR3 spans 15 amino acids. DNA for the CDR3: TGCGCCAGCACCCTGACAGGCTCTGGTAACACTGAAGCTTTCTTT. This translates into CASTLTGSGNTEAFF. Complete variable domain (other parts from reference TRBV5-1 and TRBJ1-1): KAGVTQTPRYLIKTRGQQVTLSCSPISGHRSVSWYQQTPGQGLQFLFEYFSETQRNKGNFPGRFSGRQFSNSRSEMNVSTLELGDSALYLCASTLTGSGNTEAFFGQGTRLTVV.

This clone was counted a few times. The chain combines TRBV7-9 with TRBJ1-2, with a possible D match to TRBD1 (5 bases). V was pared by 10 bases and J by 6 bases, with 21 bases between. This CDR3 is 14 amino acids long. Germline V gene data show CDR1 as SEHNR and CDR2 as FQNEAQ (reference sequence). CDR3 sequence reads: CATWKGIPSHGYTF. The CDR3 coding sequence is TGTGCCACATGGAAGGGGATCCCCAGCCATGGCTACACCTTC.

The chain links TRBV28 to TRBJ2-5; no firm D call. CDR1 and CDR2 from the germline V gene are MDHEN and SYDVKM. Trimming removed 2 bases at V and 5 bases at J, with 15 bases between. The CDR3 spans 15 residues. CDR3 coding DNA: TGTGCCAGCAGTTTACTGGGTGCTAGTGGGGAGACCCAGTACTTC. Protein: CASSLLGASGETQYF.

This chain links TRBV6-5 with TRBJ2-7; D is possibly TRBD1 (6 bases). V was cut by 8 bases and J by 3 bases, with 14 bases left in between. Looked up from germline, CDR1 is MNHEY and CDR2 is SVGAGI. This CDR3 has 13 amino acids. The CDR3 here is CASAAGALYEQYF. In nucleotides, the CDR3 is TGTGCCAGCGCCGCAGGGGCCCTCTACGAGCAGTACTTC.

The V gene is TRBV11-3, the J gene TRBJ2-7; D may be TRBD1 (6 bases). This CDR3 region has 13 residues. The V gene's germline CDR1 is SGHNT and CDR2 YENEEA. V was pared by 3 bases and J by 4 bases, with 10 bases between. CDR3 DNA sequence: TGTGCCAGCAGCTTTGGACAGTGGTACGAGCAGTACTTC. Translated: CASSFGQWYEQYF.

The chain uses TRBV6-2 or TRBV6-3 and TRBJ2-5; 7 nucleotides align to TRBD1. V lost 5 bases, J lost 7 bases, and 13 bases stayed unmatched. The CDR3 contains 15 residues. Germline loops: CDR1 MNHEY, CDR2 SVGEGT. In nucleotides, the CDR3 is TGTGCCAGCAGTACAAATCCAGACAGGGCGGCGACCCAGTACTTC. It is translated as CASSTNPDRAATQYF.

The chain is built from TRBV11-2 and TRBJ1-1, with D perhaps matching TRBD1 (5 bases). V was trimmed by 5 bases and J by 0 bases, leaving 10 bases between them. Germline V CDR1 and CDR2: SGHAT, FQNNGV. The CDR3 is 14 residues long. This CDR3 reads CASSLLTVNTEAFF. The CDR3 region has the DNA TGTGCCAGCAGCCTATTGACAGTGAACACTGAAGCTTTCTTT.

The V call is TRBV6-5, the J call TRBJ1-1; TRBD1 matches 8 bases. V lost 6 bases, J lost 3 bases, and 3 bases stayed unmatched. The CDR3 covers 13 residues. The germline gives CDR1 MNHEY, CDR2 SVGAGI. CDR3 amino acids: CASSWDRYTEAFF. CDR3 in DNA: TGTGCCAGCAGCTGGGACAGGTACACTGAAGCTTTCTTT.

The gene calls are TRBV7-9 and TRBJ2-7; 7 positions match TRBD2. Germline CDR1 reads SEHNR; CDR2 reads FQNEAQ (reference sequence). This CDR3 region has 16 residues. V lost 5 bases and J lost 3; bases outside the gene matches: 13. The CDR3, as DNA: TGTGCCAGCAGCCCCACTAGCGCAGCAATGGGCTACGAGCAGTACTTC. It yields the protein CASSPTSAAMGYEQYF.

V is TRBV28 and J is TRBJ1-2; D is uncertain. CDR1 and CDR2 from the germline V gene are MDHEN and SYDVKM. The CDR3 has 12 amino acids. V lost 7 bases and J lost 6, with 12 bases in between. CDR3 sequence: CASNSAGHGYTF. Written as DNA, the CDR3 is TGTGCCAGCAATTCGGCAGGTCATGGCTACACCTTC.

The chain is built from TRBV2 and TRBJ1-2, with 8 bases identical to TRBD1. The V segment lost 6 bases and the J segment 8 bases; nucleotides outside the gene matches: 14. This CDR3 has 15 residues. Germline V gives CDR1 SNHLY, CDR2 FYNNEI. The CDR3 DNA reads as TGTGCCAGCAGGGCCCGAGGACAGGGCGCGCGGGGCTACACCTTC. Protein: CASRARGQGARGYTF.

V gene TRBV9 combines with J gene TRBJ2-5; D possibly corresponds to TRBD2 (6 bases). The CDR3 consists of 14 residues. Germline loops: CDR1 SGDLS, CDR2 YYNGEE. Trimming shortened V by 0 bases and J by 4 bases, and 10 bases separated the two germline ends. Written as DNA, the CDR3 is TGTGCCAGCAGCGTAGTTGGGACTGCAGAGACCCAGTACTTC. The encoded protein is CASSVVGTAETQYF.

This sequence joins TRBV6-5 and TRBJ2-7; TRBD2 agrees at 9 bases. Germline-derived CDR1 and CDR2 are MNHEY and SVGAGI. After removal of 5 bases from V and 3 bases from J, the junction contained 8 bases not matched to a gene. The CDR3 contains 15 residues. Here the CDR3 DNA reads TGTGCCAGCAGTCGGGGACTAGCAGACTTCTACGAGCAGTACTTC. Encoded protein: CASSRGLADFYEQYF.

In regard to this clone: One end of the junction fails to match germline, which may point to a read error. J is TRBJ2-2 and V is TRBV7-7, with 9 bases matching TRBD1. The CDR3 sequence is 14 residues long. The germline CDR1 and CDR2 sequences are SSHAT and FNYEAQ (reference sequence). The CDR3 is CASRDRANTGELFF. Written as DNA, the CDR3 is TGTGCTAGCAGGGACAGGGCGAACACCGGGGAGCTGTTTTTT.

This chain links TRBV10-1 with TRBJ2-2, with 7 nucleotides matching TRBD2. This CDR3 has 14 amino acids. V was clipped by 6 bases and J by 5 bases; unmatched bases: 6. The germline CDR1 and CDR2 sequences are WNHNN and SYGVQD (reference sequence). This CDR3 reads CASRSGGRTGELFF. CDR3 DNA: TGCGCCAGCAGGTCCGGGGGGAGAACCGGGGAGCTGTTTTTT.

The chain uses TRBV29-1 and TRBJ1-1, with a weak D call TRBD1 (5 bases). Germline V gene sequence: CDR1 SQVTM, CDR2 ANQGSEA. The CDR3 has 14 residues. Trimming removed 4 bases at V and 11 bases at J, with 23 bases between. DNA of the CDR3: TGCAGCGTTGGGGGTGGAGGGGCCGAGGCGCGGGCTTTCTTT. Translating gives CSVGGGGAEARAFF.

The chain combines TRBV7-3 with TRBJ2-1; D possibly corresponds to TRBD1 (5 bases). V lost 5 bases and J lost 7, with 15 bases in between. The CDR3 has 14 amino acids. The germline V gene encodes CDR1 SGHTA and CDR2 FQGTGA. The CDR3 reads CASSASGPGNEQFF. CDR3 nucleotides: TGTGCCAGCAGCGCCTCCGGCCCAGGGAATGAGCAGTTCTTC. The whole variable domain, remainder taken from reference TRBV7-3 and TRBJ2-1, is GAGVSQTPSNKVTEKGKYVELRCDPISGHTALYWYRQSLGQGPEFLIYFQGTGAADDSGLPNDRFFAVRPEGSVSTLKIQRTERGDSAVYLCASSASGPGNEQFFGPGTRLTVL.

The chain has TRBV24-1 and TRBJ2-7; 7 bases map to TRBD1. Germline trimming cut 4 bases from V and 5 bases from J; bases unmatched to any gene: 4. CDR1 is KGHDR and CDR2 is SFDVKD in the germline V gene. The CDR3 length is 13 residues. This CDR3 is CATSETGLHEQYF. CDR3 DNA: TGTGCCACCAGTGAGACAGGGCTCCACGAGCAGTACTTC.

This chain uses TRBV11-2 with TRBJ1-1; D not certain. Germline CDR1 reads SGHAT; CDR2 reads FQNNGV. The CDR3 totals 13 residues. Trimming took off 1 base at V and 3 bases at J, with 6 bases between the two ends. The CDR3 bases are TGTGCCAGCAGCTTAGGGAGATACACTGAAGCTTTCTTT. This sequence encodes CASSLGRYTEAFF.

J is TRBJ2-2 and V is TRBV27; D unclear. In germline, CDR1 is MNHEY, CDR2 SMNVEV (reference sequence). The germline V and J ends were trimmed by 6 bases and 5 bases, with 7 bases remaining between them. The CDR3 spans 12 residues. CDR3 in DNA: TGTGCCAGCAGCCTCTCTACCGGGGAGCTGTTTTTT. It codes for CASSLSTGELFF.

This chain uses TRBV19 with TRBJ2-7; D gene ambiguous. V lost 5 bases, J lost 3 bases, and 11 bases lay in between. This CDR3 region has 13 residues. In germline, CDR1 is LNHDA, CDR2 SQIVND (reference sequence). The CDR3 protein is CASSWAENYEQYF. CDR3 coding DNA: TGTGCCAGTAGTTGGGCAGAGAACTACGAGCAGTACTTC.

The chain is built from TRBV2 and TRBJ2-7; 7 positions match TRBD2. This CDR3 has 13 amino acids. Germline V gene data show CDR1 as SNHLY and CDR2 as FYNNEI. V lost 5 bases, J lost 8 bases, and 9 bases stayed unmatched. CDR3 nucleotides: TGTGCCAGCAGTACAGTCGGGACTATTAAGCAGTACTTC. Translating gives CASSTVGTIKQYF.

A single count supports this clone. CDR3 in amino acids: CASSDGGKGYTF. CDR3 in DNA: TGTGCCAGCAGTGACGGAGGGAAGGGCTACACCTTC. The gene calls are TRBV6-4 and TRBJ1-2; D unresolved. Trimming took off 2 bases at V and 8 bases at J, with 9 bases between the two ends. The germline CDR1 and CDR2 sequences are MRHNA and SNTAGT. The CDR3 loop spans 12 amino acids.

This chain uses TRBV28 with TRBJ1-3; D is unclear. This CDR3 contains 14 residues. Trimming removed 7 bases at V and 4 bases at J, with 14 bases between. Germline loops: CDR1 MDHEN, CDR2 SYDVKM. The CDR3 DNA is TGTGCCAGCAAATCGGGTACACGGGGAAACACCATATATTTT. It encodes CASKSGTRGNTIYF.